This record covers a single T cell receptor (beta chain). The sample is drawn from a study of blood T cell repertoires in COVID-19. Across the whole study: Samples came from the United States, Italy and Spain, spanning acute and convalescent COVID-19. Nucleic acid was either cDNA or gDNA, and it came from T cells, B-cell-depleted T cells, or PBMCs.

CDR1 SGHKS and CDR2 YYEKEE come from the germline V gene (reference sequence). J was trimmed by 3 bases and V by 3 bases; bases with no gene match: 2. The CDR3 extends over 15 amino acids. Per the authors' pipeline: The assay estimated nucleated cells by amplifying reference gene primers. Here immunoSEQ multiplex PCR was the method, and the copy in TCRdb shows in-frame clones only, minus some. That table supplies the V and J calls and clone size; D and trimming were determined from the DNA. The sample has 150,000 to 200,000 clones; around nine tenths are singletons. Sequencing used peripheral blood. The gene calls are TRBV5-5 and TRBJ2-7; the match to TRBD2 covers 14 bases. The source of this sequence is a human donor in a cohort sampled during active COVID-19. The CDR3 protein is CASSSGTSGSYEQYF. Written as DNA, the CDR3 is TGTGCCAGCAGCTCCGGGACTAGCGGGAGCTACGAGCAGTACTTC.